Following are 12 T cell receptor beta chains from one sample sequenced in a study of OX40 agonist ivuxolimab in advanced cancers. This table comes from immunoSEQ multiplex PCR, and its TCRdb copy is limited to in-frame clones, with some not included. The profile shows some 80,000 clones, around nine tenths of them singletons. Sequenced here: CD4+ or CD8+ T cells sorted from blood, sampled in a trial of the OX40 agonist ivuxolimab. These receptors came from an adult with an advanced solid tumor such as melanoma, head and neck, liver or kidney cancer.

This clone was counted once. The chain employs TRBV4-2 and TRBJ1-5; D uncertain. Per the germline V gene, CDR1 is LGHNA and CDR2 is YNFKEQ. V lost 0 bases and J lost 5, with 11 bases in between. The CDR3 is 15 amino acids. The CDR3 DNA reads TGTGCCAGCAGCCAAGATAGAGCCCCAGATCAGCCCCAGCATTTT. Translated, it gives CASSQDRAPDQPQHF.

The chain links TRBV5-8 to TRBJ2-1, with TRBD1 identical over 9 bases. CDR1 SGHTS and CDR2 YDEGEE come from the germline V gene. The CDR3 is 15 residues long. J was trimmed by 7 bases and V by 4 bases; bases with no gene match: 9. CDR3 residues: CASSGGDRDVNEQFF. CDR3 DNA sequence: TGTGCCAGCAGCGGGGGGGACAGGGATGTTAATGAGCAGTTCTTC. Using reference TRBV5-8 and TRBJ2-1 for the parts outside the CDR3, the full variable domain is EAGVTQSPTHLIKTRGQQATLRCSPISGHTSVYWYQQALGLGLQFLLWYDEGEERNRGNFPPRFSGRQFPNYSSELNVNALELEDSALYLCASSGGDRDVNEQFFGPGTRLTVL.

This rearrangement joins TRBV4-1 to TRBJ2-3; D is perhaps TRBD2 (6 bases). Deletions cut 3 bases from V and 0 bases from J, with 16 bases between. CDR1 and CDR2 from the germline V gene are MGHRA and YSYEKL. There are 17 residues in the CDR3. CDR3 in DNA: TGCGCCAGCAGCCAGGACCTGCGGGGAAGCAGCACAGATACGCAGTATTTT. The encoded protein is CASSQDLRGSSTDTQYF.

In this sample, this clone turned up once. The chain carries TRBV30 and TRBJ1-1; D gene unclear. The V end lost 0 bases, the J end lost 3 bases, and 5 bases lay between the germline ends. CDR1 GTSNPN and CDR2 SVGIG come from the germline V gene (reference sequence). This CDR3 region has 12 residues. CDR3 DNA: TGTGCCTGGAGTGTATACGACACTGAAGCTTTCTTT. Encoded protein: CAWSVYDTEAFF.

The table lists this clone with a count of one. The J gene is TRBJ2-5, the V gene TRBV9, with D possibly matching TRBD1 (5 bases). Germline V gives CDR1 SGDLS, CDR2 YYNGEE. This CDR3 has 13 amino acids. Trimming removed 4 bases at V and 5 bases at J, with 12 bases between. This CDR3 reads CASSTPGSETQYF. Written as DNA, the CDR3 is TGTGCCAGCAGCACACCAGGGTCGGAGACCCAGTACTTC. Full variable domain (rest looked up from reference TRBV9 and TRBJ2-5): DSGVTQTPKHLITATGQRVTLRCSPRSGDLSVYWYQQSLDQGLQFLIQYYNGEERAKGNILERFSAQQFPDLHSELNLSSLELGDSALYFCASSTPGSETQYFGPGTRLLVL.

The chain joins TRBV30 to TRBJ2-2; D possibly corresponds to TRBD2 (6 bases). V was shortened by 7 bases and J by 8 bases, with 11 bases between the two germline ends. The germline V gene has CDR1 GTSNPN and CDR2 SVGIG (reference sequence). The CDR3 length is 11 residues. The CDR3 DNA reads as TGTGCCTCCTCCCGGGAGGGGGAGCTGTTTTTT. Translation: CASSREGELFF.

The chain carries TRBV14 and TRBJ1-4, with a weak D call TRBD1 (6 bases). There are 15 residues in the CDR3. The germline V gene has CDR1 SGHDN and CDR2 FVKESK. V shed 4 bases and J shed 3 bases, with 12 bases lying between them. For the CDR3, the DNA is TGTGCCAGCAGCCGAACAGGGATGTCTAATGAAAAACTGTTTTTT. It specifies CASSRTGMSNEKLFF.

The V and J genes are TRBV9 and TRBJ2-7; D might be TRBD2 (5 bases). The CDR3 sequence is 15 residues long. In germline, CDR1 is SGDLS, CDR2 YYNGEE. Trimming shortened V by 0 bases and J by 0 bases, and 10 bases separated the two germline ends. The CDR3 is CASSVAAGHSYEQYF. The CDR3 DNA sequence: TGTGCCAGCAGCGTAGCGGCGGGTCACTCCTACGAGCAGTACTTC.

J is TRBJ2-7 and V is TRBV7-2; no definite D call. Germline V gives CDR1 SGHTA, CDR2 FQGNSA. The CDR3 sequence is 14 residues long. V was clipped by 3 bases and J by 2 bases, with 11 bases between them. The CDR3 loop is CASSFEGSAYEQYF. The CDR3 DNA follows: TGTGCCAGCAGCTTCGAAGGATCTGCCTACGAGCAGTACTTC.

This chain links TRBV6-4 with TRBJ1-6, with 7 positions matching TRBD1. This CDR3 contains 15 residues. Germline V CDR1 and CDR2: MRHNA, SNTAGT. J lost 14 bases, V lost 9 bases, and 19 bases had no gene match. In DNA, the CDR3 is TGTGCCAGTTCCCCAGGGGGTGATCCGATAATGGCCCTCCACTTT. This sequence encodes CASSPGGDPIMALHF.

V usage is TRBV5-1 and J usage is TRBJ1-4, with TRBD1 matching over 7 bases. The CDR3 is made up of 17 amino acids. Trimming at V came to 4 bases and at J to 5 bases, leaving 14 bases not matched to a gene. Germline assignment: CDR1 SGHRS and CDR2 YFSETQ. The CDR3 loop reads CASSAAPGTALNEKLFF. The CDR3 nucleotides read TGCGCCAGCAGCGCGGCCCCAGGGACAGCTCTGAATGAAAAACTGTTTTTT.

The chain joins TRBV5-1 to TRBJ1-4, with no clear D. The germline gives CDR1 SGHRS, CDR2 YFSETQ. The ends were cut back, 4 bases at V and 5 bases at J, with 12 bases in the middle. This CDR3 spans 14 amino acids. CDR3 sequence (DNA): TGCGCCAGCAGCCCCTCCGGGGTAAATGAAAAACTGTTTTTT. The encoded protein is CASSPSGVNEKLFF.